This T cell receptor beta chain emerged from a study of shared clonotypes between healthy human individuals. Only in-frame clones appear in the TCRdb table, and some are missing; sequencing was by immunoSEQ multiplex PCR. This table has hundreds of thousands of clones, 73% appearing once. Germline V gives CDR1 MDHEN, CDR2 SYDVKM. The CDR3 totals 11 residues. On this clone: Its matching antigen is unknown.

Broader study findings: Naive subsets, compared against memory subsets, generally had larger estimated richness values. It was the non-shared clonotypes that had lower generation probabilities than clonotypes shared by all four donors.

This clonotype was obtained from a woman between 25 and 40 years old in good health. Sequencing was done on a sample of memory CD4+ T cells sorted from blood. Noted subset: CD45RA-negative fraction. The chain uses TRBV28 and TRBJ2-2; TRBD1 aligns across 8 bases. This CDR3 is CATGVTGELFF. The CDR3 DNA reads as TGTGCGACAGGGGTTACCGGGGAGCTGTTTTTT.